The clone carrying this TCR beta chain has a handful of counts. From germline, CDR1 is KGHSY and CDR2 FQNENV. The V end lost 4 bases, the J end lost 2 bases, and 13 bases lay between the germline ends. This CDR3 has 15 amino acids. This entry is derived from a study of regulatory T cells in long-lasting Graves disease. CDR3 regions were amplified by Arm-PCR using iRepertoire HTBI primers to build TCR beta libraries. TCRdb fed the multiplex PCR reads into MiXCR, producing one record per CDR3 protein. The repertoire includes 450,000 to 500,000 distinct CDR3 sequences, 15% to 20% of them detected once, and roughly an eighth sits in the top ten. Documented time point: newly diagnosed GD, antithyroid drugs for less than 3 months. From RNA extracted from PBMCs, the TCR library was made. The same sample was also used in a study of T cells in Graves' hyperthyroidism and ophthalmopathy.

The V call is TRBV16, the J call TRBJ2-3; D might be TRBD1 (6 bases). The receptor's source is a middle-aged man with Graves disease. The specimen comprised peripheral blood mononuclear cells (PBMCs), sampled at new diagnosis, from a patient treated with antithyroid drugs. CDR3 region: CASSPGQIFTDTQYF. In DNA, the CDR3 is TGTGCCAGCAGCCCCGGACAGATTTTCACAGATACGCAGTATTTT.